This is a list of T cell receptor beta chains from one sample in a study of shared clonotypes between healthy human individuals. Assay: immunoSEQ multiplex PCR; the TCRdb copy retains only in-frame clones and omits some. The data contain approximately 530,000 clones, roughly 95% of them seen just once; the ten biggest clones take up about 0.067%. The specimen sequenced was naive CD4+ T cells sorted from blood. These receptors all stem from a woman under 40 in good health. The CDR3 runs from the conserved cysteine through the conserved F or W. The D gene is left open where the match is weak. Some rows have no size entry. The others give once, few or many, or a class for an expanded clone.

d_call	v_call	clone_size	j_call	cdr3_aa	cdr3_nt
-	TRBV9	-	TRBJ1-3	CASSVGLGGNTIYF	TGTGCCAGCAGCGTAGGACTCGGCGGAAACACCATATATTTT
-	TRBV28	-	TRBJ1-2	CASSLEQGVYTF	TGTGCCAGCAGTTTAGAACAGGGAGTCTACACCTTC
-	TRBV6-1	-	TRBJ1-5	CASSGSRAPNQPQHF	TGTGCCAGCAGTGGAAGCCGGGCCCCAAATCAGCCCCAGCATTTT
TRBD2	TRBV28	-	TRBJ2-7	CASSTGTSGTYEQYF	TGTGCCAGCAGTACTGGGACTAGCGGGACCTACGAGCAGTACTTC
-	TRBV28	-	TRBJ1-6	CASRGHGIASPLHF	TGTGCCAGCAGGGGCCACGGGATTGCTTCACCCCTCCACTTT
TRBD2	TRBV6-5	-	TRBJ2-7	CASRRGLAGNEQYF	TGTGCCAGCAGGCGGGGACTAGCGGGAAACGAGCAGTACTTC
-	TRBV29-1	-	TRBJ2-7	CSVGTYEQYF	TGCAGCGTTGGGACCTACGAGCAGTACTTC
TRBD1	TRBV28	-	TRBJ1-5	CASSLSGQGAGQPQHF	TGTGCCAGCAGTTTATCGGGACAGGGGGCGGGGCAGCCCCAGCATTTT
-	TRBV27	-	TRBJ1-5	CASSSAGGVRQPQHF	TGTGCCAGCAGTTCCGCCGGGGGGGTTAGACAGCCCCAGCATTTT
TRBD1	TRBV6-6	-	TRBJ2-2	CASKPQDRVPGGELFF	TGTGCCAGCAAACCCCAGGACAGGGTTCCTGGCGGGGAGCTGTTTTTT
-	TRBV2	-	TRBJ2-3	CASSLQVTTGDTQYF	TGTGCCAGCAGTCTACAGGTTACGACCGGGGATACGCAGTATTTT
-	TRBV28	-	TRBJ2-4	CASSLGGRNIQYF	TGTGCCAGCAGTTTAGGTGGGCGGAACATTCAGTACTTC
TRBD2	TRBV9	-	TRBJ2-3	CASSVRPRLANTDTQYF	TGTGCCAGCAGCGTACGGCCGAGACTAGCGAACACAGATACGCAGTATTTT
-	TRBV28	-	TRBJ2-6	CASSWGSGANVLTF	TGTGCCAGCAGTTGGGGGTCTGGGGCCAACGTCCTGACTTTC
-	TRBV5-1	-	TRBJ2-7	CASSKGLLSSYEQYF	TGCGCCAGCAGCAAGGGACTTCTTAGCTCCTACGAGCAGTACTTC
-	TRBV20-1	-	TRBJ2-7	CSATGTYEQYF	TGCAGTGCTACGGGAACCTACGAGCAGTACTTC
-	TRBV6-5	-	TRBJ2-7	CASSYSGGGHEQYF	TGTGCCAGCAGTTACTCGGGCGGTGGGCACGAGCAGTACTTC
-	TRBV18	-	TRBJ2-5	CASSERRGAGGETQYF	TGTGCCAGCTCTGAACGCCGGGGGGCCGGGGGAGAGACCCAGTACTTC
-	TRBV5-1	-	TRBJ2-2	CASSLARGTGELFF	TGCGCCAGCAGCTTGGCCAGGGGCACCGGGGAGCTGTTTTTT
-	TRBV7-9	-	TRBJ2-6	CASTKNIGSGANVLTF	TGTGCCAGCACCAAGAACATTGGTTCTGGGGCCAACGTCCTGACTTTC
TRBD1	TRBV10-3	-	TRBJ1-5	CAIRGTGDLQPQHF	TGTGCCATCAGGGGGACAGGGGATTTACAGCCCCAGCATTTT
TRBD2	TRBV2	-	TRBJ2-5	CASTIGTSGSGQETQYF	TGTGCCAGCACTATAGGGACTAGCGGGAGTGGGCAAGAGACCCAGTACTTC
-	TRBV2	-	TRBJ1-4	CASSRGLTGRVEKLFF	TGTGCCAGCAGTCGAGGTTTGACAGGTCGGGTCGAAAAACTGTTTTTT
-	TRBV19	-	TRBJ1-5	CASSMGTTFYNQPQHF	TGTGCCAGTAGTATGGGTACGACATTTTACAATCAGCCCCAGCATTTT
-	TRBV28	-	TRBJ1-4	CASSLSGRWEKLFF	TGTGCCAGCAGTTTATCCGGCCGTTGGGAAAAACTGTTTTTT
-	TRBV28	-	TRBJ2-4	CASSLTRGNIQYF	TGTGCCAGCAGTTTAACCCGAGGAAACATTCAGTACTTC
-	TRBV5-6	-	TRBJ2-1	CASSLRLAFSNEQFF	TGTGCCAGCAGCTTGCGGCTAGCGTTCTCCAATGAGCAGTTCTTC
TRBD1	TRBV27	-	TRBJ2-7	CASSLNRGGYEQYF	TGTGCCAGCAGTTTAAACAGGGGCGGATACGAGCAGTACTTC
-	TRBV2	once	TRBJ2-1	CASTSRGSSYNEQFF	TGTGCCAGCACCAGTAGGGGAAGCTCCTACAATGAGCAGTTCTTC
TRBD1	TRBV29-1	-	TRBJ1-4	CSASRDRGEKLFF	TGCAGCGCCTCCCGGGACAGGGGGGAAAAACTGTTTTTT
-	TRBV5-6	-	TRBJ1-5	CASSLGGSNQPQHF	TGTGCCAGCAGTTTGGGGGGGAGCAATCAGCCCCAGCATTTT
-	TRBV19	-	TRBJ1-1	CASMMRGDTEAFF	TGTGCCAGTATGATGAGGGGTGACACTGAAGCTTTCTTT
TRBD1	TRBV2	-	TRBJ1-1	CASSVGQRNTEAFF	TGTGCCAGCAGTGTGGGACAGAGGAACACTGAAGCTTTCTTT
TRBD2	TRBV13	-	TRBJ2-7	CASSLMVAGGPSYEQYF	TGTGCCAGCAGCTTAATGGTAGCGGGAGGGCCCTCCTACGAGCAGTACTTC